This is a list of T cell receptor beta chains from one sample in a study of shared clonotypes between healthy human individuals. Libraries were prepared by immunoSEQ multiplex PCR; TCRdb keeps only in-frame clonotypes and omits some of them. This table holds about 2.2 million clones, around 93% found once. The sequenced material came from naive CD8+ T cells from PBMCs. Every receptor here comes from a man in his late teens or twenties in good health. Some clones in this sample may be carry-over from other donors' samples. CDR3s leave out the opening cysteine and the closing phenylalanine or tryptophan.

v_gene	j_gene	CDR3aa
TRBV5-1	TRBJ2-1	ASSLASGSSYNEQF
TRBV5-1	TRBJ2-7	ASRGDSYEQY
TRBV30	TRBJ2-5	AWSYPLGRGQETQY
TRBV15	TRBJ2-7	ATSKDRGHEQY
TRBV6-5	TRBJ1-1	ASSYSMDREAF
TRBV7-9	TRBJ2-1	ASSLGAGSNEQF
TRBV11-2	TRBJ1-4	ASSLKIRAEKLF
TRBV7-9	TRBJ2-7	ASSPGLGTGDGEQY
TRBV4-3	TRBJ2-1	ASSHSSASGRDVSYNEQF
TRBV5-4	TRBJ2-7	ASSLQRAYEQY
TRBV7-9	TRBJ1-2	ASSLGLGINYGYT
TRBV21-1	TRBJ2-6	ASSSIYSGANVLT
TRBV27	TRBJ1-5	ASSLLWGRDGDQPQH
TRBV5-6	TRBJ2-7	ASSLGQGARGEQY
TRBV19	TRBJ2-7	ASIGGFPYEQY
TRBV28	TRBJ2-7	ASSLLPNYEQY
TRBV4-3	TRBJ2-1	ASSQDRGDEQF
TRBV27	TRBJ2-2	ASSFLPYSGELF
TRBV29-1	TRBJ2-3	SVDGGSTDTQY
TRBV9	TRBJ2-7	ASSVAPGYEQY
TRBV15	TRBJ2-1	ATSIGLASYNEQF
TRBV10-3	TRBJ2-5	AISDRLAGVGQETQY
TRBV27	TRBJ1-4	ASTTDRGNEKLF
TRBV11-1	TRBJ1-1	ASSYGPLPNTEAF
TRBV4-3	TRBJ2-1	ASSQKVGGDEQF
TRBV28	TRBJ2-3	ASSLGLQIADTQY
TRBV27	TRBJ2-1	ASRMTSGSHNEQF
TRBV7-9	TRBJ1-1	ASRVEAGGNTEAF
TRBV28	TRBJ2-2	ASSLIREGPEAGELF
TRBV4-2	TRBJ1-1	ASSINRGPLNTEAF
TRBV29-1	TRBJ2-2	SVLQTGGLSGELF
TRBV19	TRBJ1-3	ASSMWDSNTIY
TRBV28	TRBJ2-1	ASSLGQGSYNEQF
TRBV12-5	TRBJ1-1	ASGLWPGGHTEAF
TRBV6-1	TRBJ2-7	ASGLAATYEQY